Given below is one T cell receptor beta chain in context. The same CDR3 also results from other DNA sequences found in this sample. Original data processing: Using reference gene primer amplification, nucleated cell counts were estimated. Method: immunoSEQ multiplex PCR; TCRdb's copy keeps in-frame clones and lacks some. V, J and clone size are those of that table, while D and trimming were read from the DNA. This sample has about 220,000 clones; 60% to 85% occur once, and the top ten carry 7.2%. V was trimmed by 6 bases and J by 6 bases, leaving 14 bases between them. The CDR3 has 14 residues. Looked up from germline, CDR1 is MNHEY and CDR2 is SVGEGT. These data belong to a study of blood T cell repertoires in COVID-19. As for the study in general: COVID-19 samples from acute and convalescent phases originated in the United States, Italy and Spain.

V and J are TRBV6-2 or TRBV6-3 and TRBJ2-2; D is possibly TRBD1 (6 bases). The clonotype originates from a woman aged 70-85 years with acute or convalescent COVID-19. Material: peripheral blood. CDR3 DNA sequence: TGTGCCAGCAGCCTAGTCGACAGGCCCGGGGAGCTGTTTTTT. Residues: CASSLVDRPGELFF.